This T cell receptor beta chain was obtained from a study of blood T cell repertoires in COVID-19. Overall study context: Some COVID-19 samples were acute and others convalescent; all came from the United States, Italy and Spain. T cells, B-cell-depleted T cells, or PBMCs supplied cDNA or gDNA.

The CDR3 is 14 residues long. Germline CDR1 SGHTA, CDR2 FQGTGA. V was pared by 1 base and J by 1 base, with 6 bases between. In the authors' methods: By means of reference gene primer amplification, nucleated cell counts were estimated. Libraries were prepared by immunoSEQ multiplex PCR; TCRdb keeps only in-frame clonotypes and omits some of them. The V and J calls and clone size come from that table; D and trimming were worked out from the DNA. Of about 110,000 clones listed, just under 90% are singletons. The receptor was isolated from a woman between 50 and 59 years old with acute or convalescent COVID-19. The V and J genes are TRBV7-3 and TRBJ2-3, with D hard to call. Specimen: peripheral blood. CDR3 DNA: TGTGCCAGCAGCTTAATGAGCGGCACAGATACGCAGTATTTT. Translation gives CASSLMSGTDTQYF.